The TCR beta chain under discussion was sequenced for a study of Graves' ophthalmopathy and Graves' hyperthyroidism. The sequenced template was RNA, covering the TCR beta CDR3 region. RT-PCR in the first round used HTBI primers; a second-round multiplex PCR followed. TCRdb processed the multiplex PCR reads anew with MiXCR; each CDR3 protein has one entry. This sample has approximately 160,000 distinct CDR3 sequences; about two fifths occur once, and the top ten carry approximately 8.9%. The sequenced material came from peripheral blood. This receptor was obtained from a man aged 30 to 39 with Graves' ophthalmopathy.

This CDR3 reads CASKWQGYSQETQYF. CDR3 nucleotides: TGTGCCAGCAAGTGGCAGGGGTATTCCCAAGAGACCCAGTACTTC. The J gene is TRBJ2-5, the V gene TRBV6-2 or TRBV6-3; possible D gene TRBD1, 6 bases. CDR3 size: 15 residues. The germline gives CDR1 MNHEY, CDR2 SVGEGT. V gave up 7 bases and J gave up 1 base, with 16 bases separating them.